The rows below give T cell receptor beta chains drawn from one sample of a study of siplizumab effects on memory and regulatory T cells. Sequencing was performed with immunoSEQ multiplex PCR; in TCRdb, only in-frame clones are kept and a portion is missing. The sample includes about 100,000 clones, roughly 92% of them seen just once. Specimen: Tregs sorted from blood. The source is a human donor in good health. Both conserved end residues are part of each CDR3. Each record gives: J gene, clone size, D gene, V gene, CDR3 protein, CDR3 DNA. The D gene is left open where the match is weak. Clone sizes are given selectively: once, few, many, or a class where the clone is expanded.

J: TRBJ1-6
size: NA
D: NA
V: TRBV30
CDR3: CASPRGAYNSPLHF
DNA: TGTGCCTCTCCGAGGGGAGCTTATAATTCACCCCTCCACTTT

J: TRBJ2-7
size: NA
D: TRBD1
V: TRBV27
CDR3: CASSSRWTGAYEQYF
DNA: TGTGCCAGCAGTTCCCGTTGGACAGGGGCCTACGAGCAGTACTTC

J: TRBJ2-7
size: NA
D: NA
V: TRBV7-9
CDR3: CASSARDRAYEQYF
DNA: TGTGCCAGCAGCGCCCGGGACCGAGCCTACGAGCAGTACTTC

J: TRBJ2-7
size: NA
D: NA
V: TRBV30
CDR3: CAWGISFYEQYF
DNA: TGTGCCTGGGGGATAAGTTTCTACGAGCAGTACTTC

J: TRBJ1-1
size: once
D: NA
V: TRBV19
CDR3: CASSIFPRNTEAFF
DNA: TGTGCCAGTAGTATCTTTCCACGGAACACTGAAGCTTTCTTT

J: TRBJ2-4
size: NA
D: NA
V: TRBV2
CDR3: CASKEMNIQYF
DNA: TGTGCCAGCAAGGAGATGAACATTCAGTACTTC

J: TRBJ2-7
size: NA
D: TRBD1
V: TRBV20-1
CDR3: CSAGTGREQYF
DNA: TGCAGTGCCGGGACAGGCAGGGAGCAGTACTTC

J: TRBJ2-5
size: NA
D: TRBD1
V: TRBV5-1
CDR3: CASMAAGTAEETQYF
DNA: TGCGCCAGCATGGCCGCCGGGACAGCAGAAGAGACCCAGTACTTC

J: TRBJ1-2
size: NA
D: NA
V: TRBV6-1
CDR3: CASKFINYGYTF
DNA: TGTGCCAGCAAATTCATCAACTATGGCTACACCTTC

J: TRBJ2-7
size: NA
D: NA
V: TRBV15
CDR3: CATSRGSVWGAQREQYF
DNA: TGTGCCACCAGCAGAGGCTCTGTGTGGGGCGCCCAGCGGGAGCAGTACTTC

J: TRBJ2-3
size: NA
D: NA
V: TRBV5-5
CDR3: CASSPTGTDTQYF
DNA: TGTGCCAGCAGCCCAACGGGCACAGATACGCAGTATTTT

J: TRBJ1-5
size: NA
D: NA
V: TRBV12-5
CDR3: CASGLARSFNQPQHF
DNA: TGTGCTAGTGGTTTGGCCAGGTCGTTCAATCAGCCCCAGCATTTT

J: TRBJ2-7
size: NA
D: TRBD1
V: TRBV2
CDR3: CASMKDRGPYEQYF
DNA: TGTGCCAGCATGAAGGACAGGGGGCCGTACGAGCAGTACTTC

J: TRBJ2-1
size: NA
D: NA
V: TRBV11-2
CDR3: CASSLGELAGASSYNEQFF
DNA: TGTGCCAGCAGCTTAGGAGAGTTGGCGGGCGCTAGCTCCTACAATGAGCAGTTCTTC

J: TRBJ1-2
size: NA
D: NA
V: TRBV5-8
CDR3: CASSLQPNYGYTF
DNA: TGTGCCAGCAGCTTACAGCCTAACTATGGCTACACCTTC

J: TRBJ1-1
size: NA
D: NA
V: TRBV5-6
CDR3: CASSLLSDWANTEAFF
DNA: TGTGCCAGCAGCTTGTTGTCTGACTGGGCGAACACTGAAGCTTTCTTT

J: TRBJ2-7
size: NA
D: NA
V: TRBV6-1
CDR3: CASTKDGGYEQYF
DNA: TGTGCCAGCACCAAGGACGGGGGCTACGAGCAGTACTTC

J: TRBJ2-1
size: NA
D: NA
V: TRBV10-3
CDR3: CAPKGGGGINEQFF
DNA: TGTGCCCCAAAGGGGGGAGGGGGGATCAATGAGCAGTTCTTC

J: TRBJ2-2
size: few
D: NA
V: TRBV11-2
CDR3: CASTLYGHNTGELFF
DNA: TGTGCCAGCACCTTGTATGGACACAACACCGGGGAGCTGTTTTTT

J: TRBJ1-2
size: NA
D: NA
V: TRBV9
CDR3: CASSPDVNYGYTF
DNA: TGTGCCAGCAGCCCCGACGTTAACTATGGCTACACCTTC

J: TRBJ2-7
size: NA
D: TRBD1
V: TRBV2
CDR3: CASSNLGQGPSLYEQYF
DNA: TGTGCCAGCAGCAACCTGGGACAGGGGCCATCCCTCTACGAGCAGTACTTC

J: TRBJ2-7
size: NA
D: NA
V: TRBV5-5
CDR3: CASSFSYEQYF
DNA: TGTGCCAGCAGCTTCAGCTACGAGCAGTACTTC

J: TRBJ2-2
size: NA
D: NA
V: TRBV6-1
CDR3: CASSAGRELFF
DNA: TGTGCCAGCAGTGCGGGAAGGGAGCTGTTTTTT

J: TRBJ2-6
size: NA
D: NA
V: TRBV9
CDR3: CASSAHPTGARANVLTF
DNA: TGTGCCAGCAGCGCCCACCCGACCGGGGCAAGGGCCAACGTCCTGACTTTC

J: TRBJ2-1
size: NA
D: NA
V: TRBV5-1
CDR3: CASSLADGLSYNEQFF
DNA: TGCGCCAGCAGCTTGGCGGACGGCCTCTCCTACAATGAGCAGTTCTTC

J: TRBJ2-1
size: once
D: TRBD2
V: TRBV10-1
CDR3: CASSDLGTSPYKYNEQFF
DNA: TGCGCCAGCAGTGATCTTGGGACTAGTCCCTACAAATACAATGAGCAGTTCTTC

J: TRBJ1-4
size: NA
D: NA
V: TRBV15
CDR3: CATSRALDSPNEKLFF
DNA: TGTGCCACCAGCAGAGCTCTAGACAGTCCTAATGAAAAACTGTTTTTT

J: TRBJ1-5
size: NA
D: NA
V: TRBV27
CDR3: CASSLGSRNQPQHF
DNA: TGTGCCAGCAGTTTGGGCAGCCGCAATCAGCCCCAGCATTTT

J: TRBJ2-7
size: NA
D: NA
V: TRBV30
CDR3: CAITQGGAAEQYF
DNA: TGTGCTATTACGCAGGGGGGTGCCGCCGAGCAGTACTTC

J: TRBJ1-2
size: NA
D: TRBD1
V: TRBV6-6
CDR3: CASSYPRQGMNYGYTF
DNA: TGTGCCAGCAGTTACCCGAGACAGGGGATGAACTATGGCTACACCTTC

J: TRBJ1-6
size: once
D: NA
V: TRBV7-9
CDR3: CASSLALTGLRNSPLHF
DNA: TGTGCCAGCAGCTTAGCGCTCACAGGGTTGAGGAATTCACCCCTCCACTTT

J: TRBJ1-5
size: NA
D: NA
V: TRBV10-3
CDR3: CAISESWIGGRNQPQHF
DNA: TGTGCCATCAGTGAGTCATGGATAGGGGGACGCAATCAGCCCCAGCATTTT

J: TRBJ1-3
size: NA
D: NA
V: TRBV4-2
CDR3: CASSQDKGLGSGNTIYF
DNA: TGTGCCAGCAGCCAAGATAAGGGTTTGGGCTCTGGAAACACCATATATTTT

J: TRBJ2-4
size: NA
D: NA
V: TRBV5-1
CDR3: CASSQSSPRDIQYF
DNA: TGCGCCAGCAGCCAATCCAGTCCTCGGGACATTCAGTACTTC

J: TRBJ2-5
size: NA
D: TRBD2
V: TRBV7-3
CDR3: CASSLKGLAGGETQYF
DNA: TGTGCCAGCAGCTTAAAGGGACTAGCGGGAGGAGAGACCCAGTACTTC

J: TRBJ1-2
size: NA
D: NA
V: TRBV7-9
CDR3: CASSLDSGWDGYTF
DNA: TGTGCCAGCAGCTTAGACTCAGGGTGGGATGGCTACACCTTC

J: TRBJ1-1
size: NA
D: NA
V: TRBV6-1
CDR3: CASSENRATEAFF
DNA: TGTGCCAGCAGTGAGAACAGGGCCACTGAAGCTTTCTTT

J: TRBJ1-4
size: NA
D: NA
V: TRBV5-1
CDR3: CASSLGFATNEKLFF
DNA: TGCGCCAGCAGCTTAGGGTTTGCAACTAATGAAAAACTGTTTTTT

J: TRBJ2-6
size: NA
D: NA
V: TRBV2
CDR3: CASSDDGNVLTF
DNA: TGTGCCAGCAGTGACGATGGGAACGTCCTGACTTTC

J: TRBJ1-2
size: NA
D: TRBD1
V: TRBV5-1
CDR3: CASRLNRGLNYGYTF
DNA: TGCGCCAGCAGACTAAACAGGGGGCTGAACTATGGCTACACCTTC

J: TRBJ1-2
size: NA
D: NA
V: TRBV2
CDR3: CASSPQDSYGYTF
DNA: TGTGCCAGCAGTCCCCAGGACAGCTATGGCTACACCTTC

J: TRBJ2-3
size: NA
D: TRBD2
V: TRBV4-2
CDR3: CASSQDPGGSTDTQYF
DNA: TGTGCCAGCAGCCAAGATCCGGGGGGAAGCACAGATACGCAGTATTTT

J: TRBJ2-7
size: NA
D: NA
V: TRBV2
CDR3: CASSDVSGISYEQYF
DNA: TGTGCCAGCAGTGATGTCTCCGGGATCTCCTACGAGCAGTACTTC

J: TRBJ2-1
size: NA
D: TRBD1
V: TRBV19
CDR3: CASSMNQQGYYNEQFF
DNA: TGTGCCAGTAGTATGAATCAACAGGGGTATTACAATGAGCAGTTCTTC

J: TRBJ1-4
size: NA
D: NA
V: TRBV30
CDR3: CAWRPGHFPEKLFF
DNA: TGTGCCTGGAGGCCGGGACACTTCCCTGAAAAACTGTTTTTT

J: TRBJ2-7
size: NA
D: NA
V: TRBV19
CDR3: CASSIRRGYEQYF
DNA: TGTGCCAGTAGTATTCGTCGCGGCTACGAGCAGTACTTC

J: TRBJ1-1
size: NA
D: NA
V: TRBV5-1
CDR3: CASSLALSPGTEAFF
DNA: TGCGCCAGCAGCTTGGCCTTGAGCCCGGGCACTGAAGCTTTCTTT

J: TRBJ2-3
size: NA
D: TRBD2
V: TRBV27
CDR3: CASASSGSVDTQYF
DNA: TGTGCCAGCGCTTCTAGCGGGAGTGTAGATACGCAGTATTTT

J: TRBJ1-2
size: NA
D: NA
V: TRBV18
CDR3: CASSPSTAQGYTF
DNA: TGTGCCAGCTCACCATCGACAGCCCAGGGCTACACCTTC

J: TRBJ2-1
size: NA
D: NA
V: TRBV7-2
CDR3: CASSPLTTLGTYNEQFF
DNA: TGTGCCAGCAGCCCACTTACGACCCTTGGCACCTACAATGAGCAGTTCTTC

J: TRBJ1-5
size: NA
D: NA
V: TRBV11-3
CDR3: CASSSGRNQPQHF
DNA: TGTGCCAGCAGCTCGGGGAGAAATCAGCCCCAGCATTTT

J: TRBJ2-7
size: NA
D: TRBD2
V: TRBV10-2
CDR3: CASSPNLAGVPYEQYF
DNA: TGCGCCAGCAGCCCGAATCTAGCGGGAGTTCCCTACGAGCAGTACTTC

J: TRBJ1-4
size: NA
D: NA
V: TRBV5-6
CDR3: CASSLPRAEKLFF
DNA: TGTGCCAGCAGCTTACCCCGGGCCGAAAAACTGTTTTTT

J: TRBJ1-1
size: once
D: NA
V: TRBV14
CDR3: CASSQDLAGVTEAFF
DNA: TGTGCCAGCAGCCAAGATCTTGCAGGGGTGACTGAAGCTTTCTTT

J: TRBJ2-3
size: NA
D: TRBD2
V: TRBV5-4
CDR3: CASSFSGRFSDTQYF
DNA: TGTGCCAGCAGCTTTAGCGGGAGGTTTTCAGATACGCAGTATTTT